The present TCR beta chain was sequenced within a study of vaccination and CD4 T cells after COVID-19. Study-wide context: Nasal swab PCR detected SARS-CoV-2 in convalescent patients, who comprised eight to ten mild cases and one severe case. The study, taken as a whole, reports: With convalescent patients, a median roughly 83% of reactive clones emerged solely after vaccination.

A word on this clonotype: The antigen remains undetermined. The junction does not match germline at one end; this may be a read error.

Germline-derived CDR1 and CDR2 are MNHNS and SASEGT. This CDR3 has 14 amino acids. Specified treatment: roughly ten-day PBMC culture with coronavirus spike peptide pools or control peptides (ViraFEST assay). In the ViraFEST assay, peptide-pool expansion preceded TCR sequencing of expanded clonotypes. Wells contained two million PBMCs each, and these were cultured with around 10 IU/ml IL-2 and 9.5 to 10 ug/ml peptide pools. Sequenced with the Oncomine TCR Beta short-read assay was DNA taken from cultured CD4+ T cells. TCRdb reprocessed the PCR reads via MiXCR and lists one record per CDR3 protein. The data contain just under 10,000 distinct CDR3 sequences, 51% of them seen just once; the ten biggest clones take up 35% to 50%.

Sequencing input: CD4+ T cells from blood, cultured in vitro. The receptor's source is a human donor who had recovered from COVID-19. The rearrangement uses TRBV6-1 and TRBJ1-1; 7 bases match TRBD1. The CDR3 protein is CASNEGTVNTEAFF. The DNA of the CDR3 is TGTGCCAGCAATGAAGGGACAGTGAACACTGAAGCTTTCTTT.